The 25 T cell receptor beta chains presented below share a single source sample, sequenced in a study of shared clonotypes between healthy human individuals. The protocol was immunoSEQ multiplex PCR, while the TCRdb copy is restricted to in-frame clones and leaves out a portion. The data contain 650,000 to 750,000 clones, more than 70% of them singletons. Source material: memory CD4+ T cells sorted from blood. The subset here: CD45RA-negative fraction. These TCRs come from a woman in her twenties or thirties in good health.

This sequence joins TRBV12-2 and TRBJ1-1; the D segment call TRBD1 is taken from the table without a DNA check. TRBV12-2 counts as a pseudogene. The CDR3 runs to 15 residues. The CDR3, as DNA: TGTGCAAGTCGCTTAGATCGGCGGGACAGACCTGAAGCTTTCTTT. As protein: CASRLDRRDRPEAFF.

This clone came up once. The chain combines TRBV5-8 with TRBJ1-4; TRBD1 matches at 9 bases. Germline V gene sequence: CDR1 SGHTS, CDR2 YDEGEE. The CDR3 is 13 amino acids. The junction had 9 bases not matched to a gene; V was cut back by 10 bases and J by 8 bases. The CDR3 DNA follows: TGTGCCGGGCATAGGGACAGGGTGGAAAAACTGTTTTTT. Translating gives CAGHRDRVEKLFF.

The chain uses TRBV2 and TRBJ2-7; possibly TRBD1 for D (7 bases). The CDR3 totals 15 residues. The ends were cut back, 6 bases at V and 0 bases at J, with 15 bases in the middle. Germline V lookup: CDR1 SNHLY, CDR2 FYNNEI. The CDR3 coding sequence is TGTGCCAGCAGCAGGGGGACTGATCCCTCCTACGAGCAGTACTTC. Translation: CASSRGTDPSYEQYF.

The chain couples TRBV4-1 to TRBJ2-1, with D possibly being TRBD2 (5 bases). The CDR3 length is 13 residues. CDR1 is MGHRA, CDR2 YSYEKL, per germline. V dropped 1 base and J dropped 8 bases, with 9 bases sitting between them. CDR3 in amino acids: CASSQGGWDEQFF. The CDR3 nucleotides read TGCGCCAGCAGCCAAGGAGGGTGGGATGAGCAGTTCTTC.

The V call is TRBV2, the J call TRBJ2-6, with D possibly matching TRBD2 (5 bases). Germline V CDR1 and CDR2: SNHLY, FYNNEI. This CDR3 contains 14 residues. V was trimmed by 10 bases and J by 2 bases, leaving 12 bases between them. CDR3 sequence: CATSPGAGANVLTF. In DNA form, the CDR3 reads TGTGCCACCTCGCCCGGGGCTGGGGCCAACGTCCTGACTTTC.

In DNA, the CDR3 is TGTGCCAGCAGTGTCCGGGACCCGTCCTGGGGTTACAATGAGCAGTTCTTC. This encodes CASSVRDPSWGYNEQFF. J is TRBJ2-1 and V is TRBV2, with D perhaps being TRBD1 or TRBD2 (5 bases each). The V end was cut by 4 bases, the J end by 4 bases, with 20 bases between. CDR1 is SNHLY, CDR2 FYNNEI, per germline. The CDR3 covers 17 residues.

The chain recombines TRBV5-6 with TRBJ2-5, with TRBD2 identical over 7 bases. This CDR3 has 13 amino acids. J gave up 5 bases and V 3 bases, and 4 bases lay outside the gene matches. Germline V gene sequence: CDR1 SGHDT, CDR2 YYEEEE. The CDR3 here is CASSYTSDETQYF. CDR3 nucleotides: TGTGCCAGCAGCTATACTAGCGACGAGACCCAGTACTTC.

This clone appeared many times. The chain combines TRBV29-1 with TRBJ2-5; D ambiguous. This CDR3 region has 13 residues. V was trimmed by 7 bases and J by 1 base, leaving 13 bases between them. Germline CDR1 and CDR2: SQVTM and ANQGSEA. The CDR3 nucleotides are TGCAGCGCCCCCACCGTCTCCCAAGAGACCCAGTACTTC. As protein: CSAPTVSQETQYF.

The chain recombines TRBV6-1 with TRBJ2-5, with 8 bases that match TRBD1. V lost 3 bases, J lost 5 bases, and 2 bases stayed unmatched. CDR3 length: 13 residues. Germline V gene sequence: CDR1 MNHNS, CDR2 SASEGT. The DNA for the CDR3 is TGTGCCAGCAGTGAGACAGGGGATGAGACCCAGTACTTC. Encoded protein: CASSETGDETQYF.

The rearrangement links TRBV5-1 to TRBJ1-1; D possibly corresponds to TRBD1 (5 bases). Trimming removed 3 bases from V and 0 bases from J, with 12 bases in between. The CDR3 is 15 residues long. CDR1 and CDR2 from the germline V gene are SGHRS and YFSETQ. The CDR3 region is CASSYSGGVNTEAFF. The CDR3 nucleotides are TGCGCCAGCAGCTATTCTGGGGGGGTGAACACTGAAGCTTTCTTT. Drawing the rest from reference TRBV5-1 and TRBJ1-1, the complete variable domain is KAGVTQTPRYLIKTRGQQVTLSCSPISGHRSVSWYQQTPGQGLQFLFEYFSETQRNKGNFPGRFSGRQFSNSRSEMNVSTLELGDSALYLCASSYSGGVNTEAFFGQGTRLTVV.

The CDR3 DNA is TGTGCCAGCAGTGAATTAATGGGGGAGCAAGAGACCCAGTACTTC. This sequence encodes CASSELMGEQETQYF. The rearrangement joins TRBV25-1 to TRBJ2-5; D could derive from TRBD1 or TRBD2 (5 bases each). The germline V and J ends were trimmed by 1 base and 2 bases, with 11 bases remaining between them. Per the germline V gene, CDR1 is MGHDK and CDR2 is SYGVNS. This CDR3 has 15 residues.

Comments on this clone: Other DNA sequences in this sample translate to the same CDR3. The V gene is TRBV18, the J gene TRBJ2-7; D remains unclear. The CDR3 has 14 amino acids. Trimming shortened V by 2 bases and J by 1 base, and 9 bases separated the two germline ends. Germline loops: CDR1 KGHSH, CDR2 LQKENI. The chain's CDR3 is CASSPGTSSYEQYF. CDR3 nucleotides: TGTGCCAGCTCACCAGGTACATCGTCCTACGAGCAGTACTTC.

This rearrangement joins TRBV19 to TRBJ1-1; 8 bases align to TRBD1. This CDR3 has 14 residues. Unmatched junction bases numbered 6, after V lost 4 bases and J lost 5 bases. Germline CDR1 LNHDA, CDR2 SQIVND (reference sequence). The CDR3 nucleotides read TGTGCCAGTAGTAGACAGGGGAGGAGGACTGAAGCTTTCTTT. Its translation: CASSRQGRRTEAFF.

J is TRBJ1-5 and V is TRBV28, with TRBD1 as a possible D gene (5 bases). The CDR3 sequence is 14 residues long. Germline V gene lookup returns CDR1 MDHEN and CDR2 SYDVKM. V was trimmed by 7 bases and J by 4 bases, leaving 14 bases between them. CDR3 in amino acids: CASTFAGSNQPQHF. In nucleotides, the CDR3 is TGTGCCAGCACTTTTGCAGGGAGTAATCAGCCCCAGCATTTT.

Only a few counts were recorded for this clone. The rearrangement links TRBV6-6 to TRBJ1-3; 9 bases line up with TRBD1. J was trimmed by 0 bases and V by 7 bases; bases with no gene match: 4. CDR3 length: 15 residues. In germline, CDR1 is MNHNY, CDR2 SVGAGI (reference sequence). This CDR3 reads CASMGQGISGNTIYF. CDR3 nucleotide sequence: TGTGCCAGCATGGGACAGGGAATCTCTGGAAACACCATATATTTT.

This chain uses TRBV11-3 with TRBJ2-5; unclear D gene. CDR1 and CDR2 (germline): SGHNT, YENEEA. This CDR3 comprises 12 residues. Trimming pared 1 base from V and 3 bases from J, leaving 3 bases between. Written as DNA, the CDR3 is TGTGCCAGCAGCTTAGGAGAAGAGACCCAGTACTTC. It translates to CASSLGEETQYF.

CDR3 nucleotides: TGTGCCAGCAGACCAGGATACCAGAACACTGAAGCTTTCTTT. Its protein product is CASRPGYQNTEAFF. The chain employs TRBV7-8 and TRBJ1-1; D is ambiguous. There are 14 residues in the CDR3. The germline gives CDR1 SGHVS, CDR2 FQNEAQ. With 6 bases removed from V and 1 base from J, the gap between germline ends came to 12 bases.

The rearrangement uses TRBV28 and TRBJ2-2; a weak D match, TRBD2 (6 bases). The CDR3 sequence is 17 residues long. V lost 6 bases and J 4 bases, leaving 21 bases between the germline ends. Germline V gene lookup returns CDR1 MDHEN and CDR2 SYDVKM. The DNA of the CDR3 is TGTGCCAGCAGGCATAATCTCGGGACTCGAGGCACCGGGGAGCTGTTTTTT. The encoded protein is CASRHNLGTRGTGELFF.

This clone was detected only once. V gene TRBV4-2 combines with J gene TRBJ2-1; no clear D gene. The CDR3 loop spans 15 amino acids. Germline-derived CDR1 and CDR2 are LGHNA and YNFKEQ. V dropped 0 bases and J dropped 5 bases, with 11 bases sitting between them. The CDR3 nucleotides are TGTGCCAGCAGCCAAGATTCCAGACAAAACAATGAGCAGTTCTTC. Translation gives CASSQDSRQNNEQFF.

The V and J genes are TRBV10-3 and TRBJ1-4; weak D call: TRBD1 (6 bases). This CDR3 is built from 13 residues. Trimming took 8 bases from V and 2 from J, leaving 9 bases between them. Germline assignment: CDR1 ENHRY and CDR2 SYGVKD. DNA for the CDR3: TGTGCCATCTCAGGGGCGACTAATGAAAAACTGTTTTTT. It yields the protein CAISGATNEKLFF.

This chain links TRBV18 with TRBJ2-3; 8 nucleotides agree with TRBD1. The J segment lost 3 bases and the V segment lost 4 bases, leaving 6 bases of the junction unmatched. The CDR3 loop spans 15 amino acids. Germline-derived CDR1 and CDR2 are KGHSH and LQKENI. The CDR3 sequence: CASSQQGALTDTQYF. DNA for the CDR3: TGTGCCAGCTCACAGCAGGGGGCGCTGACAGATACGCAGTATTTT.

The chain employs TRBV5-1 and TRBJ2-5; TRBD1 might be the D (5 bases). This CDR3 comprises 15 residues. Germline-derived CDR1 and CDR2 are SGHRS and YFSETQ. V was trimmed by 1 base and J by 5 bases, leaving 15 bases between them. The DNA for the CDR3 is TGCGCCAGCAGCTTGTGGGGCAAGGTCGGGGAGACCCAGTACTTC. It translates to CASSLWGKVGETQYF.

Regarding this clone: Just one base apart from a much larger clone, this may be a read error. V gene TRBV2 combines with J gene TRBJ2-1, with 10 bases lining up with TRBD2. After removal of 3 bases from V and 7 bases from J, the junction contained 3 bases not matched to a gene. The CDR3 runs 14 residues. Germline V gene data show CDR1 as SNHLY and CDR2 as FYNNEI. The CDR3 loop is CASSEASGRNEQFF. The CDR3 coding sequence is TGTGCCAGCAGTGAGGCTAGCGGGAGAAATGAGCAGTTCTTC.

This chain connects TRBV5-6 to TRBJ2-1, with 7 bases fitting TRBD1. The J segment lost 1 base and the V segment lost 3 bases, leaving 4 bases of the junction unmatched. The CDR3 is made up of 15 amino acids. In germline, CDR1 is SGHDT, CDR2 YYEEEE. The CDR3 DNA sequence: TGTGCCAGCAGCTCTGGACAGGAATCCTACAATGAGCAGTTCTTC. Protein sequence: CASSSGQESYNEQFF.

In regard to this clone: Relative to the germline gene, one junction end is altered; a read error may explain this. The chain has TRBV7-9 and TRBJ1-5; possible D gene TRBD1, 6 bases. The CDR3 runs 15 residues. Germline V gene sequence: CDR1 SEHNR, CDR2 FQNEAQ (reference sequence). The CDR3 loop reads CVSSFGGGNNQPQHF. The CDR3 nucleotides are TGTGTCAGCAGCTTCGGGGGCGGAAATAATCAGCCCCAGCATTTT. The full variable domain, in which reference TRBV7-9 and TRBJ1-5 provide the parts outside the CDR3, is DTGVSQNPRHKITKRGQNVTFRCDPISEHNRLYWYRQTLGQGPEFLTYFQNEAQLEKSRLLSDRFSAERPKGSFSTLEIQRTEQGDSAMYLCVSSFGGGNNQPQHFGDGTRLSIL.